This section outlines one T cell receptor beta chain sequence together with its context. Antigen: not known. This CDR3 has 16 amino acids. Trimming at V came to 9 bases and at J to 5 bases, leaving 15 bases not matched to a gene. Germline V CDR1 and CDR2: SGHNT, YYREEE (reference sequence). Clones were sequenced by immunoSEQ multiplex PCR, and TCRdb holds only the in-frame ones, with some missing. The repertoire holds tens of thousands of clones, with approximately 80% as singletons. The source of the sample is a study of radiation and T cells in renal cell carcinoma. Study results and limitations: Top tumor clonotypes rose in blood 2 weeks post-radiation, then contracted. Without pretreatment biopsies, baseline tumor clonotype presence was undetermined.

Stated time point: baseline pretreatment blood. This sample's treatment: 15 Gy SBRT to primary tumor, nephrectomy 4 weeks later. The sequencing here drew on blood, taken from a patient whose treatment included radiotherapy and nephrectomy. The rearrangement joins TRBV5-4 to TRBJ2-5; 11 bases agree with TRBD2. This receptor was identified in a man aged 60 to 75 with renal cell carcinoma. CDR3 sequence reads: CANTTDSLAGGETQYF. DNA for the CDR3: TGTGCCAACACTACAGATTCCCTAGCGGGAGGTGAGACCCAGTACTTC.